The clone carrying this T cell receptor (beta chain) occurred a few times. Its target is not known. This sample is drawn from a study of CD8 T cells in ankylosing spondylitis. CDR3 size: 18 residues. V was pared by 0 bases and J by 1 base, with 18 bases between. CDR1 and CDR2 (germline): MNHEY, SVGEGT. Study-level findings and limits: Reportedly, matched ankylosing spondylitis synovial fluid was significantly enriched for disease-linked clones. Several highly homologous variants formed a TCR beta motif that appeared characteristic of ankylosing spondylitis blood. Within peripheral blood, clones linked to disease were CD8+ and relatively rare.

Quantitative 5'-RACE with molecular barcodes produced the TCR beta libraries. TCRdb redid the calling of the 5' RACE reads with MiXCR, one entry per CDR3 protein. In the table there are around 890,000 distinct CDR3 sequences, 12% of which are singletons. Input material: blood, either unsorted or a sorted T cell fraction (not recorded which). This clonotype originated in a male donor with ankylosing spondylitis. The rearrangement uses TRBV6-2 or TRBV6-3 and TRBJ1-1; D remains ambiguous. The chain's CDR3 is CASSYSFNPMEANTEAFF. In nucleotides, the CDR3 is TGTGCCAGCAGTTACTCATTCAACCCAATGGAGGCGAACACTGAAGCTTTCTTT.